These 20 T cell receptor beta chains were all obtained from the same sample, sequenced in a study of OX40 agonist ivuxolimab in advanced cancers. Clones were read by immunoSEQ multiplex PCR, and TCRdb kept only the in-frame ones, dropping some. The sample yields around 20,000 clones, approximately 80% seen once. Sequenced material: CD4+ or CD8+ T cells sorted from blood, taken in a trial of the OX40 agonist ivuxolimab. Receptors originate from an adult with an advanced solid tumor such as melanoma, head and neck, liver or kidney cancer.

This rearrangement joins TRBV7-9 to TRBJ2-5; D not certain. Germline lookup yields CDR1 SEHNR and CDR2 FQNEAQ (reference sequence). The CDR3 is 13 residues long. V was cut by 7 bases and J by 2 bases, with 11 bases left in between. CDR3 DNA: TGTGCCAGCACCCTAGGCAGACAAGAGACCCAGTACTTC. This codes for CASTLGRQETQYF.

CDR3 protein: CASRARANSPLHF. The CDR3 coding sequence is TGTGCCAGCAGGGCCCGTGCGAATTCACCCCTCCACTTT. The chain recombines TRBV2 with TRBJ1-6; D is unresolved. V was shortened by 6 bases and J by 7 bases, with 10 bases between the two germline ends. CDR1 and CDR2 (germline): SNHLY, FYNNEI. The CDR3 has 13 residues.

The chain employs TRBV11-2 and TRBJ2-3, with D uncertain. Trimming removed 1 base from V and 4 bases from J, with 6 bases in between. CDR3 size: 13 residues. In germline, CDR1 is SGHAT, CDR2 FQNNGV. The CDR3 nucleotides read TGTGCCAGCAGCTTAGTCCGCGCAGATACGCAGTATTTT. Amino acid sequence: CASSLVRADTQYF. Full variable domain (remainder filled in from reference TRBV11-2 and TRBJ2-3): EAGVAQSPRYKIIEKRQSVAFWCNPISGHATLYWYQQILGQGPKLLIQFQNNGVVDDSQLPKDRFSAERLKGVDSTLKIQPAKLEDSAVYLCASSLVRADTQYFGPGTRLTVL.

This sequence joins TRBV7-9 and TRBJ1-1; D is perhaps TRBD1 (6 bases). The CDR3 extends over 13 amino acids. CDR1 and CDR2 from the germline V gene are SEHNR and FQNEAQ (reference sequence). Trimming cost V 10 bases and J 10 bases, with 22 bases left between them. The CDR3 is CATRPEQGPIAFF. CDR3 in DNA: TGTGCCACCCGACCTGAACAGGGCCCCATAGCTTTCTTT.

V is TRBV18 and J is TRBJ2-6; the D is unclear. The germline gives CDR1 KGHSH, CDR2 LQKENI. V was cut by 5 bases and J by 4 bases, with 3 bases left in between. This CDR3 has 12 amino acids. The CDR3 nucleotides are TGTGCCAGCTCATACGGGGCCAACGTCCTGACTTTC. Translating gives CASSYGANVLTF.

V usage is TRBV9 and J usage is TRBJ1-3; 10 bases match TRBD1. V trimming: 3 bases; J trimming: 0 bases; junction bases outside the gene matches: 9. CDR3 size: 18 residues. Germline values: CDR1 SGDLS, CDR2 YYNGEE. The CDR3 here is CASSAAGTGVPSGNTIYF. Here the CDR3 DNA reads TGTGCCAGCAGCGCTGCCGGGACAGGGGTCCCCTCTGGAAACACCATATATTTT. The variable domain in full, with the rest retrieved from reference TRBV9 and TRBJ1-3, is DSGVTQTPKHLITATGQRVTLRCSPRSGDLSVYWYQQSLDQGLQFLIQYYNGEERAKGNILERFSAQQFPDLHSELNLSSLELGDSALYFCASSAAGTGVPSGNTIYFGEGSWLTVV.

The chain has TRBV6-1 and TRBJ1-4; 8 bases line up with TRBD1. This CDR3 region has 15 residues. Germline V gene data show CDR1 as MNHNS and CDR2 as SASEGT. With V trimmed by 11 bases and J by 2 bases, 10 bases remained unmatched. The CDR3 protein is CAAGDRGNTNEKLFF. CDR3 sequence (DNA): TGTGCCGCGGGTGACAGGGGAAACACTAATGAAAAACTGTTTTTT.

This chain connects TRBV19 to TRBJ2-2, with D possibly matching TRBD1 (5 bases). Germline loops: CDR1 LNHDA, CDR2 SQIVND (reference sequence). The CDR3 spans 13 residues. V was trimmed by 7 bases and J by 5 bases, leaving 11 bases between them. CDR3 sequence reads: CASNQGSTGELFF. The CDR3 DNA reads as TGTGCCAGTAACCAGGGTTCGACCGGGGAGCTGTTTTTT.

The chain links TRBV6-5 to TRBJ1-5; TRBD1 might be the D (5 bases). The germline CDR1 and CDR2 sequences are MNHEY and SVGAGI. V lost 6 bases and J lost 2, with 14 bases in between. The CDR3 totals 15 residues. The CDR3 DNA sequence: TGTGCCAGCAGAGGTCGGGGCTACGGCAATCAGCCCCAGCATTTT. Translation gives CASRGRGYGNQPQHF.

This clone appeared a single time. This rearrangement joins TRBV27 to TRBJ1-5; unclear D gene. V lost 2 bases and J 4 bases, leaving 6 bases between the germline ends. Germline V gives CDR1 MNHEY, CDR2 SMNVEV (reference sequence). CDR3 length equals 13 residues. The CDR3 region has the DNA TGTGCCAGCAGTTTAGCGGGTAATCAGCCCCAGCATTTT. Protein sequence: CASSLAGNQPQHF.

This chain connects TRBV2 to TRBJ2-5; 8 nucleotides match TRBD2. The V gene end was trimmed by 10 bases and the J gene end by 5 bases; junction bases not matched to a gene: 9. The germline V gene encodes CDR1 SNHLY and CDR2 FYNNEI. CDR3 size: 13 residues. The CDR3 nucleotides are TGTGCCACAAGAGCGGGGGAGGTGGAGACCCAGTACTTC. It yields the protein CATRAGEVETQYF.

CDR3 nucleotide sequence: TGTGCCAGTGGACTGGTTGGGGGCATCAACAATGAGCAGTTCTTC. Translated, it gives CASGLVGGINNEQFF. The chain joins TRBV19 to TRBJ2-1; maybe TRBD1 (6 bases). The length of the CDR3 is 15 residues. Germline assignment: CDR1 LNHDA and CDR2 SQIVND (reference sequence). With 8 bases removed from V and 5 bases from J, the gap between germline ends came to 19 bases.

The rearrangement uses TRBV7-2 and TRBJ1-1; D is uncertain. Germline lookup yields CDR1 SGHTA and CDR2 FQGNSA. The germline V and J ends were trimmed by 9 bases and 11 bases, with 16 bases remaining between them. This CDR3 comprises 11 residues. CDR3 in DNA: TGTGCCAGTTCTCCGGGTGGAGTCGCTTTCTTT. Translating it yields CASSPGGVAFF.

The chain recombines TRBV19 with TRBJ2-2; D possibly corresponds to TRBD1 (6 bases). The CDR3 is made up of 16 amino acids. Between the trimmed V and J ends, which lost 2 bases and 2 bases, there was a span of 12 bases. Germline CDR1 is LNHDA and CDR2 is SQIVND (reference sequence). The CDR3 sequence is CASSINGRGNTGELFF. CDR3 in DNA: TGTGCCAGTAGTATAAACGGCAGGGGTAACACCGGGGAGCTGTTTTTT.

The V call is TRBV7-8, the J call TRBJ1-2; tentative D call: TRBD1 (6 bases). The germline V gene encodes CDR1 SGHVS and CDR2 FQNEAQ. The CDR3 consists of 13 residues. The ends were cut back, 0 bases at V and 7 bases at J, with 9 bases in the middle. The DNA for the CDR3 is TGTGCCAGCAGCTTAGCGGGAGGGGGTGGCTACACCTTC. Protein sequence: CASSLAGGGGYTF.

The CDR3 DNA sequence: TGCGCCAGCAACAGCGGGACTAGCTTCTTCAATGAGCAGTTCTTC. Its translation is CASNSGTSFFNEQFF. This chain connects TRBV5-1 to TRBJ2-1, with 9 nucleotides matching TRBD2. There are 15 residues in the CDR3. V gave up 6 bases and J gave up 6 bases; unmatched junction bases: 10. The germline CDR1 and CDR2 sequences are SGHRS and YFSETQ.

This clone was counted once. The rearrangement uses TRBV6-6 and TRBJ2-7; D not certain. The germline CDR1 and CDR2 sequences are MNHNY and SVGAGI (reference sequence). The CDR3 length is 13 residues. The germline V and J ends were trimmed by 0 bases and 1 base, with 4 bases remaining between them. CDR3: CASSYSISYEQYF. In nucleotides, the CDR3 is TGTGCCAGCAGTTACTCGATTTCCTACGAGCAGTACTTC.

This chain joins TRBV19 and TRBJ2-1, with D tentatively TRBD2 (6 bases). V lost 0 bases and J 3 bases, leaving 9 bases between the germline ends. Germline V gene data show CDR1 as LNHDA and CDR2 as SQIVND (reference sequence). The CDR3 covers 15 residues. The CDR3 coding sequence is TGTGCCAGTAGTATAGATCCAGCGGGCTACAATGAGCAGTTCTTC. Residues: CASSIDPAGYNEQFF.

The CDR3 loop reads CASSPQATNEKLFF. The CDR3 nucleotides read TGTGCCAGCTCACCACAGGCGACTAATGAAAAACTGTTTTTT. V usage is TRBV18 and J usage is TRBJ1-4, with D unclear. This CDR3 is 14 amino acids long. The germline V gene has CDR1 KGHSH and CDR2 LQKENI. V was cut by 1 base and J by 2 bases, with 5 bases left in between.

The chain has TRBV7-9 and TRBJ2-1; 9 bases match TRBD1. The CDR3 is 14 residues long. The junction had 7 bases not matched to a gene; V was cut back by 6 bases and J by 7 bases. In germline, CDR1 is SEHNR, CDR2 FQNEAQ (reference sequence). The DNA for the CDR3 is TGTGCCAGCAGAATCGGGACAGGGTCAAATGAGCAGTTCTTC. This translates into CASRIGTGSNEQFF.